The clone carrying this T cell receptor (beta chain) was seen only once. Its specificity is unknown. The record originates from a study of monozygotic twins with cystic fibrosis. Study-wide results and limits: The repertoire was suggested to be naive-dominated, clonality median approximately 0.009. In 13 of 16 pairs, V gene usage was closest to the co-twin's. Nucleotide-identical clonotype sharing was significantly higher within monozygotic CF twin pairs than between unrelated CF individuals.

The V end lost 0 bases, the J end lost 4 bases, and 8 bases lay between the germline ends. This CDR3 is built from 14 residues. Germline assignment: CDR1 KGHSH and CDR2 LQKENI. The method was immunoSEQ multiplex PCR; TCRdb's version includes in-frame clones alone and lacks a portion of them. Of 30,000 to 45,000 clones in the sample, 84% were seen once. Material: blood. The rearrangement joins TRBV18 to TRBJ2-3; D gene ambiguous. The origin of this receptor is a girl aged 2-10 years with cystic fibrosis. In nucleotides, the CDR3 is TGTGCCAGCTCACCACCGTCTGGGGCAGATACGCAGTATTTT. Its protein product is CASSPPSGADTQYF.